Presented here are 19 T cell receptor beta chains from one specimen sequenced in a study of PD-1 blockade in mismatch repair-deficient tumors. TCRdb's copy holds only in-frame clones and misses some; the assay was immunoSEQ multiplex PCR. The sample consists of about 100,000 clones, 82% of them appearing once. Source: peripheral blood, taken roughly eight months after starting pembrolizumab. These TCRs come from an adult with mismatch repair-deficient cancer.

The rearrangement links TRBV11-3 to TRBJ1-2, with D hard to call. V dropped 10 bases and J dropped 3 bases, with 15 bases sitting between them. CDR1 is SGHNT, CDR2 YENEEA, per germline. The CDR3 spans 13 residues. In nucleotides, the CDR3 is TGTGCCACCCAGCGATACGGGGACTATGGCTACACCTTC. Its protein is CATQRYGDYGYTF. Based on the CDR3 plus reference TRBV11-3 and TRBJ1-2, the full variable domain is EAGVVQSPRYKIIEKKQPVAFWCNPISGHNTLYWYLQNLGQGPELLIRYENEEAVDDSQLPKDRFSAERLKGVDSTLKIQPAELGDSAVYLCATQRYGDYGYTFGSGTRLTVV.

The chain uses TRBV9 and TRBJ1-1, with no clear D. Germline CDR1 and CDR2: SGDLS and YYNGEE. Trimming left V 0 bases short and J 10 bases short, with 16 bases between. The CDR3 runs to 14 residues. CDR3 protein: CASSVEARQAVAFF. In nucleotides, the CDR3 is TGTGCCAGCAGCGTAGAGGCTCGTCAAGCGGTAGCTTTCTTT.

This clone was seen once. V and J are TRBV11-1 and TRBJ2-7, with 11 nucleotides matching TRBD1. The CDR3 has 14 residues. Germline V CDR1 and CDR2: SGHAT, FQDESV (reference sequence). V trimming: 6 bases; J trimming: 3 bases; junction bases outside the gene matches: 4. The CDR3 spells CASSSGTGGYEQYF. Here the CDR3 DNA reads TGTGCCAGCAGTTCCGGGACAGGGGGCTACGAGCAGTACTTC.

CDR3 bases: TGTGCCAGCAGTGAAGTAGAGGTTGAAGCTTTCTTT. It encodes CASSEVEVEAFF. The J gene is TRBJ1-1, the V gene TRBV6-1, with D unclear. Germline V gene sequence: CDR1 MNHNS, CDR2 SASEGT. The CDR3 has 12 amino acids. V dropped 1 base and J dropped 7 bases, with 7 bases sitting between them.

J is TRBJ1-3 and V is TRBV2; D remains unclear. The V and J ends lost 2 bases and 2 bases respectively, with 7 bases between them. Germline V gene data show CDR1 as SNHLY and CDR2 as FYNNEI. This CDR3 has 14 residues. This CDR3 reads CASSESPAGNTIYF. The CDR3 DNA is TGTGCCAGCAGTGAATCCCCGGCTGGAAACACCATATATTTT.

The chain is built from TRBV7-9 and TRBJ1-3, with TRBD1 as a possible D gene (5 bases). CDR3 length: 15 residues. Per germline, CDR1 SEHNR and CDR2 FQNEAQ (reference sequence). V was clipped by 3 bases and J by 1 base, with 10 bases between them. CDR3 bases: TGTGCCAGCAGCTTGACAGAGACATCTGGAAACACCATATATTTT. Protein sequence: CASSLTETSGNTIYF.

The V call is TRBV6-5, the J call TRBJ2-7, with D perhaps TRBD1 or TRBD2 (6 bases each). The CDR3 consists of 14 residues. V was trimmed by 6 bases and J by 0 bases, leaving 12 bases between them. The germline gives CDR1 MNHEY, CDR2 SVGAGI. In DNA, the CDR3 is TGTGCCAGCAGCTCGGGGGCGGACTCCTACGAGCAGTACTTC. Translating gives CASSSGADSYEQYF.

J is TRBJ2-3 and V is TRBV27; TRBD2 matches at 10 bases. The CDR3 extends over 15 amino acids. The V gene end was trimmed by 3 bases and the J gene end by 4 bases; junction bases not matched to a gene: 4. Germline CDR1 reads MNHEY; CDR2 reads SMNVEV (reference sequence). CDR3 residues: CASSFGSGGPDTQYF. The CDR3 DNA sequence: TGTGCCAGCAGTTTTGGTAGCGGGGGGCCAGATACGCAGTATTTT.

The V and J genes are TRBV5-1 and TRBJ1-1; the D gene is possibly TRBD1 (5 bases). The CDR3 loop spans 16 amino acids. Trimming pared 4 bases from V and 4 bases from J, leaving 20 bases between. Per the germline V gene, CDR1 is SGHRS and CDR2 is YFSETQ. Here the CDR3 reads CASSVNFIGAGTEAFF. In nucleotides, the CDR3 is TGCGCCAGCAGCGTCAACTTCATTGGGGCCGGCACTGAAGCTTTCTTT.

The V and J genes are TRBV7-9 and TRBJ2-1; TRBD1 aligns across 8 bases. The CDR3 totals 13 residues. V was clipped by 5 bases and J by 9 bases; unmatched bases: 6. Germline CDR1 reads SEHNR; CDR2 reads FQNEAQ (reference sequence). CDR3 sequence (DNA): TGTGCCAGCAGCATTGGACAGGGTATTGAGCAGTTCTTC. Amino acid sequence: CASSIGQGIEQFF.

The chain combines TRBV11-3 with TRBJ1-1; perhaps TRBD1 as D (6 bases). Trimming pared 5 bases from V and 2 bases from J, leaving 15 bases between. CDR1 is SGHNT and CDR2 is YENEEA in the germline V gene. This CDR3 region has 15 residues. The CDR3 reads CASSPSGQLNTEAFF. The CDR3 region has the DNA TGTGCCAGCAGCCCAAGTGGACAGCTTAACACTGAAGCTTTCTTT.

The CDR3 bases are TGTGCCAGCAGCCGCAGGGCTTGGGGCTCCTACGAGCAGTACTTC. Protein: CASSRRAWGSYEQYF. V usage is TRBV5-6 and J usage is TRBJ2-7; the D gene is possibly TRBD1 (5 bases). The length of the CDR3 is 15 residues. V lost 4 bases and J 0 bases, leaving 14 bases between the germline ends. The germline V gene encodes CDR1 SGHDT and CDR2 YYEEEE.

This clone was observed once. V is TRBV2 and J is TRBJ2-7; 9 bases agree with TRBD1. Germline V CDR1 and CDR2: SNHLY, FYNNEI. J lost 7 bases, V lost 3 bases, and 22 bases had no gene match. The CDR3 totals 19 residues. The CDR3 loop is CASSDTGTGRPVAEVEQYF. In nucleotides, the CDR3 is TGTGCCAGCAGTGACACCGGGACAGGGAGGCCCGTCGCCGAGGTGGAGCAGTACTTC.

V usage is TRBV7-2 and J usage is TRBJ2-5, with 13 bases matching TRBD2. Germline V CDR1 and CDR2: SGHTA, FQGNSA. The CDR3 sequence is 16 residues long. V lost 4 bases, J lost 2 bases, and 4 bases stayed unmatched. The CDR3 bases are TGTGCCAGCAGCTCCGGGACTAGCGGGATGCAAGAGACCCAGTACTTC. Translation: CASSSGTSGMQETQYF.

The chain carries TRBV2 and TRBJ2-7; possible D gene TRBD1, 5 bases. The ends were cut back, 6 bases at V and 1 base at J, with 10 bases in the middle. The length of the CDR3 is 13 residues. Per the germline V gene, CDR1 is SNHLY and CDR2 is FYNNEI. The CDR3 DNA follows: TGTGCCAGCAGGCCGGACACTTCCTACGAGCAGTACTTC. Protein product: CASRPDTSYEQYF.

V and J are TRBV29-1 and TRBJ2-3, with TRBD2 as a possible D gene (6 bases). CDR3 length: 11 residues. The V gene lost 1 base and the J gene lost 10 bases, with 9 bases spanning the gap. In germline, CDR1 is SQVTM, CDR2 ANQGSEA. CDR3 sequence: CSVEGGGSQYF. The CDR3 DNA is TGCAGCGTTGAAGGTGGAGGGTCGCAGTATTTT.

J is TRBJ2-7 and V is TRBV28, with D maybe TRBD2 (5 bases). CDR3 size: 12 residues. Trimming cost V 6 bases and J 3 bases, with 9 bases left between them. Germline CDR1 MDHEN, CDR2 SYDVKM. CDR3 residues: CASRGAYYEQYF. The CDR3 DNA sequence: TGTGCCAGCAGGGGAGCATACTACGAGCAGTACTTC.

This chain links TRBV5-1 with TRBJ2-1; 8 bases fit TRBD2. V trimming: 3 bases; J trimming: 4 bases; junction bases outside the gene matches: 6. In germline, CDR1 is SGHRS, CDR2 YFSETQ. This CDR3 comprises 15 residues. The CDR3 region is CASSYRAGEYNEQFF. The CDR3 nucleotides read TGCGCCAGCAGCTATCGAGCGGGAGAGTACAATGAGCAGTTCTTC.

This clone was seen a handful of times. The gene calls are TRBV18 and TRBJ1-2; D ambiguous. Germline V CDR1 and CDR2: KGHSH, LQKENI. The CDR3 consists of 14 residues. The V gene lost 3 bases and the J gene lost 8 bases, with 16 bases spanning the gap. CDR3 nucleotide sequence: TGTGCCAGCTCACCCACGGGCGGCATAGGAGGCTACACCTTC. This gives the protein CASSPTGGIGGYTF.